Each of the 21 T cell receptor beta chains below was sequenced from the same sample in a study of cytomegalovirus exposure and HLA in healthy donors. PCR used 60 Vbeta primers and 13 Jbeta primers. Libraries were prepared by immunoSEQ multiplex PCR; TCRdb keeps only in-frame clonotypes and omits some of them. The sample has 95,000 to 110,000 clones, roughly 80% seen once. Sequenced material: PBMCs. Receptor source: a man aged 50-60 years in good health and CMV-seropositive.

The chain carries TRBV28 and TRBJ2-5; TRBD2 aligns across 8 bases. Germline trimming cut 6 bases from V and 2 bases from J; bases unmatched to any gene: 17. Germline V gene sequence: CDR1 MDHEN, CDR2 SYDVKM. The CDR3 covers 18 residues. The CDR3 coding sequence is TGTGCCAGCAGGATGAGCCGGGGGGGGCCGAGTCCTCAAGAGACCCAGTACTTC. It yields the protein CASRMSRGGPSPQETQYF.

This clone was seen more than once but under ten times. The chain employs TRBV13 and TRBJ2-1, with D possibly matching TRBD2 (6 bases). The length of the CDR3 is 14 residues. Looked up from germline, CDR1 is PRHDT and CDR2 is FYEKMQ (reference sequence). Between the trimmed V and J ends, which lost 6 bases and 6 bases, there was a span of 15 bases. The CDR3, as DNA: TGTGCCAGCAGTACTCCTAGCGCTACCAATGAGCAGTTCTTC. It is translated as CASSTPSATNEQFF.

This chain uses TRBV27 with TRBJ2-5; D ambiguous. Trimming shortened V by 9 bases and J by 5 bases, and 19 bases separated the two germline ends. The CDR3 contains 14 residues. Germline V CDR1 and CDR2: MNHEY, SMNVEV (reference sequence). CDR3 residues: CASAVMVGAETQYF. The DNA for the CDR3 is TGTGCCAGTGCCGTGATGGTAGGAGCGGAGACCCAGTACTTC.

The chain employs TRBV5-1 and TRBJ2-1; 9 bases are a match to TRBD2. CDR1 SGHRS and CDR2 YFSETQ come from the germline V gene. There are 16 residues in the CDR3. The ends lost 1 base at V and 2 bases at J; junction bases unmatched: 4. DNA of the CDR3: TGCGCCAGCAGCTTGCAGGCTAGCGGGGCCTACAATGAGCAGTTCTTC. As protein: CASSLQASGAYNEQFF.

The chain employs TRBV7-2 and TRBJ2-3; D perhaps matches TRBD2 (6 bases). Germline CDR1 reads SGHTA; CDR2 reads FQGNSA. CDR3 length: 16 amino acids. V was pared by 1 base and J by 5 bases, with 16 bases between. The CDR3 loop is CASSLVGSFGGDTQYF. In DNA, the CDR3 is TGTGCCAGCAGCTTAGTCGGGAGCTTCGGTGGAGATACGCAGTATTTT.

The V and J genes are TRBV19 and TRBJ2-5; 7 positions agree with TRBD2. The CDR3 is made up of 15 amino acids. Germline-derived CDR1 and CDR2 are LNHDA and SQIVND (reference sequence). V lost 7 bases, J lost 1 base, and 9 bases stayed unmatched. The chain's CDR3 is CASTMTGRSQETQYF. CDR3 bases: TGTGCCAGTACCATGACCGGGAGGAGCCAAGAGACCCAGTACTTC.

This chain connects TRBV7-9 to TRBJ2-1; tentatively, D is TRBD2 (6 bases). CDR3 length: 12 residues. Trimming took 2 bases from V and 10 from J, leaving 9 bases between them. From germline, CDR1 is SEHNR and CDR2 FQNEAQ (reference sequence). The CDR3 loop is CASSLSGGEQFF. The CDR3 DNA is TGTGCCAGCAGCTTATCCGGGGGAGAGCAGTTCTTC.

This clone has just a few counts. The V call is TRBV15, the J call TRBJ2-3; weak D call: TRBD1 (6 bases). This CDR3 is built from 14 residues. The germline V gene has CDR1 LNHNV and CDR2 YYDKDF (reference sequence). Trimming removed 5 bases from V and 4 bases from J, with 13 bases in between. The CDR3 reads CATSPLDRSDTQYF. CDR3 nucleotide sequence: TGTGCCACCAGCCCCCTGGACAGATCAGATACGCAGTATTTT.

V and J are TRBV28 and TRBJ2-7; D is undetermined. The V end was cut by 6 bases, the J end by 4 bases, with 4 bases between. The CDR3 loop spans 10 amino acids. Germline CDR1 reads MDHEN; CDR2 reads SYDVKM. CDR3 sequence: CASSQYEQYF. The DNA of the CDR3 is TGTGCCAGCAGCCAATACGAGCAGTACTTC.

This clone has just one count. The CDR3 protein is CASSLGQGENEKLFF. The CDR3 DNA reads as TGTGCCAGCAGCCTGGGACAGGGCGAGAATGAAAAACTGTTTTTT. V and J are TRBV7-9 and TRBJ1-4, with TRBD1 matching 9 bases. Looked up from germline, CDR1 is SEHNR and CDR2 is FQNEAQ (reference sequence). V gave up 5 bases and J gave up 5 bases; unmatched junction bases: 6. The CDR3 is 15 amino acids. Together with reference TRBV7-9 and TRBJ1-4, the CDR3 gives the full variable domain: DTGVSQNPRHKITKRGQNVTFRCDPISEHNRLYWYRQTLGQGPEFLTYFQNEAQLEKSRLLSDRFSAERPKGSFSTLEIQRTEQGDSAMYLCASSLGQGENEKLFFGSGTQLSVL.

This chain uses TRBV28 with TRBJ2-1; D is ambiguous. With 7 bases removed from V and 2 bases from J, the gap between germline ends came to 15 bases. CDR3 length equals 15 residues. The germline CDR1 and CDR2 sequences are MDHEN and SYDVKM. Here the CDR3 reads CASNLGGQAYNEQFF. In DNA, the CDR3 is TGTGCCAGCAACTTAGGCGGCCAAGCCTACAATGAGCAGTTCTTC.

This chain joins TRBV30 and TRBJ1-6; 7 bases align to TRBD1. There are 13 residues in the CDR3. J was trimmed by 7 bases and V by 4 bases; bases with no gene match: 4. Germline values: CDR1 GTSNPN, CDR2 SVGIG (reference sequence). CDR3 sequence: CAWNLQGNSPLHF. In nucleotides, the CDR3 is TGTGCCTGGAATTTACAGGGGAATTCACCCCTCCACTTT.

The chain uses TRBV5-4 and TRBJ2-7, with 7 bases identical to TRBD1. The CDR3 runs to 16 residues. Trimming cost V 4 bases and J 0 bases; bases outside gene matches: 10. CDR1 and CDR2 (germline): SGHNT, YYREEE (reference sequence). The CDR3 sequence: CASSPVQAGGSYEQYF. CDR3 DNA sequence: TGTGCCAGCAGCCCCGTCCAGGCAGGGGGCTCCTACGAGCAGTACTTC.

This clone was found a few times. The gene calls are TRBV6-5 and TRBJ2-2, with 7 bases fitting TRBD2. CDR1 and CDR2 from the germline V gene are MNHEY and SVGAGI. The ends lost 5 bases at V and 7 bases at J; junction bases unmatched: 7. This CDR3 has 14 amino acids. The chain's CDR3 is CASSGAGGSGELFF. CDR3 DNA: TGTGCCAGCAGTGGAGCTGGCGGGAGCGGGGAGCTGTTTTTT.

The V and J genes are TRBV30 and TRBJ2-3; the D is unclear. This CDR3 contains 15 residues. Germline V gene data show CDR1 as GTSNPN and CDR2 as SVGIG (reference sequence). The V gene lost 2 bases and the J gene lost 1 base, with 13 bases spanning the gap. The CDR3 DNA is TGTGCCTGGAGTCTGTCAGAGGTAGGCACAGATACGCAGTATTTT. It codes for CAWSLSEVGTDTQYF.

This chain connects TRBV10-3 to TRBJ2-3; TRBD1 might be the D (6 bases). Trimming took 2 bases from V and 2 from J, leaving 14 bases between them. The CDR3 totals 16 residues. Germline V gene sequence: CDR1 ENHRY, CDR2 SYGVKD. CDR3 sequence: CAISETRTAYTDTQYF. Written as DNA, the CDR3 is TGTGCCATCAGTGAGACGAGGACAGCCTACACAGATACGCAGTATTTT.

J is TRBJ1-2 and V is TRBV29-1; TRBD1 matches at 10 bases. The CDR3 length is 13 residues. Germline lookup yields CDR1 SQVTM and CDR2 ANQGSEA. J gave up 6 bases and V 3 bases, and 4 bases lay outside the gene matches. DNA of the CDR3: TGCAGCGTTGAGGGGACAGGGGTGGATGGCTACACCTTC. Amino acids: CSVEGTGVDGYTF. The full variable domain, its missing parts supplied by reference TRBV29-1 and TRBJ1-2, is SAVISQKPSRDICQRGTSLTIQCQVDSQVTMMFWYRQQPGQSLTLIATANQGSEATYESGFVIDKFPISRPNLTFSTLTVSNMSPEDSSIYLCSVEGTGVDGYTFGSGTRLTVV.

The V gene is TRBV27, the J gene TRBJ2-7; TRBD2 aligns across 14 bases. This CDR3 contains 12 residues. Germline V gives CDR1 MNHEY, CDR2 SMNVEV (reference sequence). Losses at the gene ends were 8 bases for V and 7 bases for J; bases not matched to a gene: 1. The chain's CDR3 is CASGLAGGEQYF. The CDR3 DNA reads TGTGCCAGCGGACTAGCGGGGGGAGAGCAGTACTTC.

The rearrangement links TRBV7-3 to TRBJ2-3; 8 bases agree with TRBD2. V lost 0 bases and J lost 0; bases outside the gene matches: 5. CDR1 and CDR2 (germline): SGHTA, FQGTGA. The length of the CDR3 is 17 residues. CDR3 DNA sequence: TGTGCCAGCAGCTTAACGTCGGGCGGGAGGAGCACAGATACGCAGTATTTT. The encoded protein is CASSLTSGGRSTDTQYF.

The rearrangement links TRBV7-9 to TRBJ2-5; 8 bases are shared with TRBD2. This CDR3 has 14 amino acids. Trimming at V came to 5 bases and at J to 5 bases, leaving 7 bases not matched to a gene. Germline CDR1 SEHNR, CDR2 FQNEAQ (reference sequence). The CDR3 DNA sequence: TGTGCCAGCAGCGTCGGGGGGGCCCAGGAGACCCAGTACTTC. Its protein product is CASSVGGAQETQYF.

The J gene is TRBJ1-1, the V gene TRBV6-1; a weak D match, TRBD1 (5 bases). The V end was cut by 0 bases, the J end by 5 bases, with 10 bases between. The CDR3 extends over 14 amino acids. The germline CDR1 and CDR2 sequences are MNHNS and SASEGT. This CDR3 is CASSEAREVTEAFF. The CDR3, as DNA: TGTGCCAGCAGTGAAGCCAGGGAGGTGACTGAAGCTTTCTTT.